Presented here are 10 T cell receptor beta chains from one specimen sequenced in a study of follicular helper T cells after annual influenza vaccination. Time point in this sample: 2015-2016 season, pre-vaccination. This table comes from immunoSEQ multiplex PCR, and its TCRdb copy is limited to in-frame clones, with some not included. The data hold some 14,000 clones, with more than 65% observed a single time. The sequencing used CXCR5- memory CD4+ T cells sorted from blood, collected on the day of influenza vaccination. Receptor source: an adult who received the influenza vaccine.

The genes are TRBV14 and TRBJ1-1, with TRBD1 as a possible D gene (6 bases). V was clipped by 1 base and J by 10 bases, with 10 bases between them. The V gene's germline CDR1 is SGHDN and CDR2 FVKESK. This CDR3 has 12 amino acids. For the CDR3, the DNA is TGTGCCAGCAGCCAAGTAGGGGGGGCAGCTTTCTTT. Encoded protein: CASSQVGGAAFF.

V gene TRBV28 combines with J gene TRBJ2-2; 9 bases match TRBD1. The length of the CDR3 is 14 residues. Looked up from germline, CDR1 is MDHEN and CDR2 is SYDVKM. The V gene end was trimmed by 8 bases and the J gene end by 7 bases; junction bases not matched to a gene: 8. CDR3 amino acids: CASFPGQGIGELFF. The CDR3 nucleotides read TGTGCCAGCTTTCCGGGACAGGGAATCGGGGAGCTGTTTTTT.

This clone has more than one count but fewer than ten. The V call is TRBV7-9, the J call TRBJ1-5; 8 nucleotides match TRBD1. V lost 3 bases to trimming and J lost 4 bases; unmatched junction nucleotides: 11. Germline assignment: CDR1 SEHNR and CDR2 FQNEAQ (reference sequence). There are 17 residues in the CDR3. CDR3 in amino acids: CASSLETYRGFNQPQHF. Here the CDR3 DNA reads TGTGCCAGCAGCTTGGAGACGTACAGGGGGTTTAATCAGCCCCAGCATTTT.

The chain joins TRBV7-3 to TRBJ2-2; 8 bases line up with TRBD1. With V trimmed by 5 bases and J by 1 base, 3 bases remained unmatched. The CDR3 has 15 amino acids. CDR1 SGHTA and CDR2 FQGTGA come from the germline V gene. In nucleotides, the CDR3 is TGTGCCAGCAGCCTCACAGGGGGGAACACCGGGGAGCTGTTTTTT. Translating it yields CASSLTGGNTGELFF.

In DNA, the CDR3 is TGTGCCAGCAGCTTGGGTCCCCAGGGGGCTGGAAACACCATATATTTT. The encoded protein is CASSLGPQGAGNTIYF. The V call is TRBV5-4, the J call TRBJ1-3, with 7 bases fitting TRBD1. The germline gives CDR1 SGHNT, CDR2 YYREEE (reference sequence). V gave up 0 bases and J gave up 2 bases; unmatched junction bases: 5. The CDR3 runs 16 residues.

The chain links TRBV7-6 to TRBJ2-2, with 7 bases aligning to TRBD1. There are 15 residues in the CDR3. The V segment lost 5 bases and the J segment 2 bases; nucleotides outside the gene matches: 5. Germline V CDR1 and CDR2: SGHVS, FNYEAQ. This CDR3 is CASSMTGSNTGELFF. CDR3 DNA sequence: TGTGCCAGCAGCATGACAGGGTCTAACACCGGGGAGCTGTTTTTT.

The V gene is TRBV7-8, the J gene TRBJ2-7; D remains ambiguous. There are 16 residues in the CDR3. The germline CDR1 and CDR2 sequences are SGHVS and FQNEAQ. V lost 0 bases and J lost 6, with 18 bases in between. CDR3 in DNA: TGTGCCAGCAGCTTAGCGGGGAACCTCTCCCCCTTCGAGCAGTACTTC. This sequence encodes CASSLAGNLSPFEQYF.

This sequence joins TRBV10-3 and TRBJ2-1; D is uncertain. Germline CDR1 and CDR2: ENHRY and SYGVKD. CDR3 length: 15 amino acids. V lost 2 bases and J 0 bases, leaving 8 bases between the germline ends. CDR3 DNA sequence: TGTGCCATCAGTGAGGGGAAGGTCTCCTACAATGAGCAGTTCTTC. Its protein product is CAISEGKVSYNEQFF.

The rearrangement links TRBV30 to TRBJ1-6; no clear D. Per germline, CDR1 GTSNPN and CDR2 SVGIG (reference sequence). V was shortened by 3 bases and J by 7 bases, with 13 bases between the two germline ends. The CDR3 is made up of 14 amino acids. CDR3 coding DNA: TGTGCCTGGAGGGGAGGGAGGGAGAATTCACCCCTCCACTTT. Translation: CAWRGGRENSPLHF.

The chain carries TRBV5-1 and TRBJ2-7, with D possibly being TRBD2 (6 bases). V lost 2 bases and J 6 bases, leaving 12 bases between the germline ends. The CDR3 runs 13 residues. Germline loops: CDR1 SGHRS, CDR2 YFSETQ. The CDR3 nucleotides are TGCGCCAGCAGCTTAGACTTGGGGGGCGAGCAGTACTTC. Its protein is CASSLDLGGEQYF. Together with reference TRBV5-1 and TRBJ2-7, the CDR3 gives the full variable domain: KAGVTQTPRYLIKTRGQQVTLSCSPISGHRSVSWYQQTPGQGLQFLFEYFSETQRNKGNFPGRFSGRQFSNSRSEMNVSTLELGDSALYLCASSLDLGGEQYFGPGTRLTVT.